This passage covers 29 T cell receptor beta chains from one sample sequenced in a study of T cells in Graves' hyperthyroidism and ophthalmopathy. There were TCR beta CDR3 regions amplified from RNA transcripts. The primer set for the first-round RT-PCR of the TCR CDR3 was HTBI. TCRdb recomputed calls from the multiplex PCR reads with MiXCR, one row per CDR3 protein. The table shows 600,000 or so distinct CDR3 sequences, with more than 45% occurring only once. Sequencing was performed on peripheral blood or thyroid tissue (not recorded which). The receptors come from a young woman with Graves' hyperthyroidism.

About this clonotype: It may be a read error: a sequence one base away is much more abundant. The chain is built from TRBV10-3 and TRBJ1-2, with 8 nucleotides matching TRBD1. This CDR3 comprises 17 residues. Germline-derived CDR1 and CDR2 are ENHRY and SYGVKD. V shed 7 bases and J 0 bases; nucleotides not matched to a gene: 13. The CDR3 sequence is CAINDPAGGSSNYGYTF. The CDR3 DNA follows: TGTGCCATCAATGACCCGGCAGGGGGCAGTTCTAACTATGGCTACACCTTC.

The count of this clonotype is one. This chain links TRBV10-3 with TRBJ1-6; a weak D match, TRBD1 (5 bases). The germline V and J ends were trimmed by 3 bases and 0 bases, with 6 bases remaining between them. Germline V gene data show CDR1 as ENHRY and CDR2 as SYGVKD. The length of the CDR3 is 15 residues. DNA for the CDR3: TGTGCCATCAGTGAAGGGGACTCCTATAATTCACCCCTCCACTTT. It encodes CAISEGDSYNSPLHF.

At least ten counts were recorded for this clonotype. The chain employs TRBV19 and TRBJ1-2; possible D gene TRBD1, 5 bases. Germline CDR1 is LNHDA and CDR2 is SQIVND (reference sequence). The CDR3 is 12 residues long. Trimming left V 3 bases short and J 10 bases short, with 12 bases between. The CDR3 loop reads CASSIFSGSYTF. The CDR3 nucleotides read TGTGCCAGTAGTATCTTTTCAGGGTCCTACACCTTC.

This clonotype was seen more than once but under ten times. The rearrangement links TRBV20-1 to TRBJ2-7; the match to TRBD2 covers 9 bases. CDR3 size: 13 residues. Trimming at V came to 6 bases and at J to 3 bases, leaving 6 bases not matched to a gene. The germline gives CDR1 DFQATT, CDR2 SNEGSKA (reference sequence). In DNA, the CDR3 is TGCAGTGCACTAAGGACTAGCGACTACGAGCAGTACTTC. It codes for CSALRTSDYEQYF.

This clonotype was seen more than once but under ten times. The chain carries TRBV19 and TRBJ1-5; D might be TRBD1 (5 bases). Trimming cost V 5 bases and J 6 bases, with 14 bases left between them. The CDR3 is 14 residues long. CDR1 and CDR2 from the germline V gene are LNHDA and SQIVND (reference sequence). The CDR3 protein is CASSGRGFGQPQHF. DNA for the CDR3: TGTGCCAGTAGTGGGAGGGGTTTCGGTCAGCCCCAGCATTTT.

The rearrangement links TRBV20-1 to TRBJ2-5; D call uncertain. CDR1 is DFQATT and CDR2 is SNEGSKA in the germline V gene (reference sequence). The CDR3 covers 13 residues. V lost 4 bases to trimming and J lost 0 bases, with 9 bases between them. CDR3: CSATEDDQETQYF. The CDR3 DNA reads TGCAGTGCTACCGAGGACGACCAAGAGACCCAGTACTTC.

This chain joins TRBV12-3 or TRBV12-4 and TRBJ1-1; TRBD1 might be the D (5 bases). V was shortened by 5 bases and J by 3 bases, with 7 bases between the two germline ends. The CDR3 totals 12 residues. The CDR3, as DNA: TGTGCCAGCAGTAAGACAGACACTGAAGCTTTCTTT. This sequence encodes CASSKTDTEAFF.

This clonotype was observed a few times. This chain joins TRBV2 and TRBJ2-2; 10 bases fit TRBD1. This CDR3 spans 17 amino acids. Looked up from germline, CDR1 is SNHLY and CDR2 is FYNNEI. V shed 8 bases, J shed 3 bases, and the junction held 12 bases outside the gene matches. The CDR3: CASQPGQGSVDTGELFF. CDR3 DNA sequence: TGTGCCAGCCAACCGGGACAGGGGTCTGTCGACACCGGGGAGCTGTTTTTT.

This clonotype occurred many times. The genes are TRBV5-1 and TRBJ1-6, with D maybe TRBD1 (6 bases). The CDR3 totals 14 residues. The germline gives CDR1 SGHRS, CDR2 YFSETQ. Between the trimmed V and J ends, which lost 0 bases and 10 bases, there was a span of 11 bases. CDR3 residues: CASSLEGGRSPLHF. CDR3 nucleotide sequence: TGCGCCAGCAGCTTGGAGGGGGGACGATCACCCCTCCACTTT.

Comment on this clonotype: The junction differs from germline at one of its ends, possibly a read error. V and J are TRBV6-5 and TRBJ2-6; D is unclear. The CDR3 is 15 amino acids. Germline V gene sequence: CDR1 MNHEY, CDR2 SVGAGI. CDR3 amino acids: CVSSYSLSGANVLTF. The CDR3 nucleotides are TGTGTCAGCAGTTACTCTCTGTCTGGGGCCAACGTCCTGACTTTC.

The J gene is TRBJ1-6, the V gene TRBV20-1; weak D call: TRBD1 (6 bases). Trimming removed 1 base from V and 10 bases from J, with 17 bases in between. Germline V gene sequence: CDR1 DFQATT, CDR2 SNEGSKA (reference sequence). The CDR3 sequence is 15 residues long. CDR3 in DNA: TGCAGTGCTAGAGGACTAGCGGGAGGGGGATCACCCCTCCACTTT. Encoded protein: CSARGLAGGGSPLHF.

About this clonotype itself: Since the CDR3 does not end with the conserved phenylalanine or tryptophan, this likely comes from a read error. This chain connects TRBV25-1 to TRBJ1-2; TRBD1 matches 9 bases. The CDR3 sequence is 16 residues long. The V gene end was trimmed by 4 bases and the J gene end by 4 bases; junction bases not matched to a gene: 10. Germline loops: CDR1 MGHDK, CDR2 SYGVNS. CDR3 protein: CASSGRTGETLYGYTL. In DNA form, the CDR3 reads TGTGCCAGCAGTGGCCGGACAGGGGAAACGCTCTATGGCTACACCCTC.

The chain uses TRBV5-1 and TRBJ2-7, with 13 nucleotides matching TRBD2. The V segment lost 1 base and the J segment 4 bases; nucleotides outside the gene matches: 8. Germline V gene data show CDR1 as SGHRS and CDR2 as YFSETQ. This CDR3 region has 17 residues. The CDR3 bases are TGCGCCAGCAGCTTGCCCCGGACTAGCGGGAGTAGATACGAGCAGTACTTC. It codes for CASSLPRTSGSRYEQYF.

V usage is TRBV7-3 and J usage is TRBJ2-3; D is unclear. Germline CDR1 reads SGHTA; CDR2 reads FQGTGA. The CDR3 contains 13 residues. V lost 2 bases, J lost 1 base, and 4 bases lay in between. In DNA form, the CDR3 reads TGTGCCAGCAGCTTATATGGCACAGATACGCAGTATTTT. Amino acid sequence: CASSLYGTDTQYF.

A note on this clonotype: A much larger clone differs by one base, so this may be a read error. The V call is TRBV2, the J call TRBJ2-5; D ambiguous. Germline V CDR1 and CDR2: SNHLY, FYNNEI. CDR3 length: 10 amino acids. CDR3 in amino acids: CASSSRIQHF. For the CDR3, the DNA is TGTGCCAGCAGTTCGAGGATCCAGCACTTC.

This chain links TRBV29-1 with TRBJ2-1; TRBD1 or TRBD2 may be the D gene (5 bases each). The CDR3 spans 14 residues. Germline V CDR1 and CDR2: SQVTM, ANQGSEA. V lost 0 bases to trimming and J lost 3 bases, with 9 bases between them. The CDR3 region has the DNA TGCAGCGTTGAAGATCGGGACCGCTACAATGAGCAGTTCTTC. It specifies CSVEDRDRYNEQFF.

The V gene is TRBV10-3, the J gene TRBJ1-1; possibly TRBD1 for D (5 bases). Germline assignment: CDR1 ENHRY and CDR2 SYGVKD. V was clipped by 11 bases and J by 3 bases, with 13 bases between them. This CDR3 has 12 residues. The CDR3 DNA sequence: TGTGCCGCAGATGGGGGGTACACTGAAGCTTTCTTT. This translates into CAADGGYTEAFF.

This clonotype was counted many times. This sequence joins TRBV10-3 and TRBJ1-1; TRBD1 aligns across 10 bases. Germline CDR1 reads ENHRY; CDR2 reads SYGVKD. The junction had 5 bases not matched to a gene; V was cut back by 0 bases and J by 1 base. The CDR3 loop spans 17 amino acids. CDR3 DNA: TGTGCCATCAGTGAGTCCGGGACAGGGGATCGGAACACTGAAGCTTTCTTT. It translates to CAISESGTGDRNTEAFF.

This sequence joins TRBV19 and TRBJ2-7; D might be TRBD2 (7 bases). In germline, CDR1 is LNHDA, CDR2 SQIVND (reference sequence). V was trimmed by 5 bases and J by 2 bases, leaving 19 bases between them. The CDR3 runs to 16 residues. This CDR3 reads CASSVGRGDGTYEQYF. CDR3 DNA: TGTGCCAGTAGTGTAGGGAGGGGGGACGGGACCTACGAGCAGTACTTC.

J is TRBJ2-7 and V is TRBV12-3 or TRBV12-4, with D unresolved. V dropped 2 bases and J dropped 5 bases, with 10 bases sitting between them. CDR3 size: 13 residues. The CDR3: CASSLRRVHEQYF. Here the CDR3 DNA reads TGTGCCAGCAGTTTACGGAGAGTCCACGAGCAGTACTTC.

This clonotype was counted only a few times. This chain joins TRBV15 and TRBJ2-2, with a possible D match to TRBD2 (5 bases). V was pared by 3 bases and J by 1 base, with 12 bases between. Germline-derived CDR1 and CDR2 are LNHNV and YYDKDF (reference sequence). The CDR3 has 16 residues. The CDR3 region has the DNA TGTGCCACCAGCAGTAGAGGACTGAAGAACACCGGGGAGCTGTTTTTT. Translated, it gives CATSSRGLKNTGELFF.

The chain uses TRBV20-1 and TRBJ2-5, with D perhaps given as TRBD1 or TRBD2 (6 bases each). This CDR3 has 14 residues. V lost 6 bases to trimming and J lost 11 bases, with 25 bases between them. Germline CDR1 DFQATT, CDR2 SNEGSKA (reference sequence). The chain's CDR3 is CSAKGVPSRGEQYF. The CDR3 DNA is TGCAGTGCAAAAGGCGTACCATCAAGGGGGGAGCAGTACTTC.

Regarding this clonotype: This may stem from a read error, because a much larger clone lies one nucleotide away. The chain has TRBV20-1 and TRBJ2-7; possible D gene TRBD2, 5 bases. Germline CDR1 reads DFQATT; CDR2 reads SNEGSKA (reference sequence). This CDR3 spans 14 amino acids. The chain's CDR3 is CSARERAASYEQHF. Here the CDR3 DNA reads TGCAGTGCTAGAGAGCGGGCAGCCTCCTACGAGCAGCACTTC.

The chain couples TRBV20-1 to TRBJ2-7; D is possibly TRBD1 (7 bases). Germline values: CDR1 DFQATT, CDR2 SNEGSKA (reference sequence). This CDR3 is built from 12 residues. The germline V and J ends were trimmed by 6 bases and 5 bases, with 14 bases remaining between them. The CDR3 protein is CSASSRGDEQYF. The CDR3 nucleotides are TGCAGTGCCAGCAGCAGGGGGGACGAGCAGTACTTC.

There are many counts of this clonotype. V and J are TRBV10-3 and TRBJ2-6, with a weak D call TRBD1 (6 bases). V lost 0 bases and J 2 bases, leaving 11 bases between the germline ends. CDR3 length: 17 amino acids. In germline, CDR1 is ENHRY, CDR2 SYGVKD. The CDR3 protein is CAISESYRDAGANVLTF. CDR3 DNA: TGTGCCATCAGTGAGTCTTACAGGGATGCTGGGGCCAACGTCCTGACTTTC.

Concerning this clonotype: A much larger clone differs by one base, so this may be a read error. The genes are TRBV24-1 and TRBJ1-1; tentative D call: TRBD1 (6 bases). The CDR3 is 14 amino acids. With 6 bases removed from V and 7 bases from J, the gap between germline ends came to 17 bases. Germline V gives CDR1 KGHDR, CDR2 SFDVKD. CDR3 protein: CATSNPGQSDEAFF. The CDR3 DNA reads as TGTGCCACCAGTAACCCTGGACAGTCGGATGAAGCTTTCTTT.

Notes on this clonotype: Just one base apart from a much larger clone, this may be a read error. In nucleotides, the CDR3 is TGTGCCAGCAGTGAGAGAGGGGCCGATAATTCACCCCTCCACTTT. This sequence encodes CASSERGADNSPLHF. The chain couples TRBV2 to TRBJ1-6; a possible D gene is TRBD1 (5 bases). V lost 3 bases and J 5 bases, leaving 11 bases between the germline ends. The germline V gene has CDR1 SNHLY and CDR2 FYNNEI. The CDR3 loop spans 15 amino acids.

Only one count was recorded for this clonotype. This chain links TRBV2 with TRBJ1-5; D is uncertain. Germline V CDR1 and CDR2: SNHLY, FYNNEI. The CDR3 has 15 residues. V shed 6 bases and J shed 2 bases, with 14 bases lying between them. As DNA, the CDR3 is TGTGCCAGCAGCCTCGCGGACGGGGGCAATCAGCCCCAGCATTTT. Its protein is CASSLADGGNQPQHF.

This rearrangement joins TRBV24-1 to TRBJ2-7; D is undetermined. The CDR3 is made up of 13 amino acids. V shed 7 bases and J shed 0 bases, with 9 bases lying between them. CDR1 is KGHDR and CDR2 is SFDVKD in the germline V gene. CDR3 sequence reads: CATSSADSYEQYF. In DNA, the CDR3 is TGTGCCACCAGCAGTGCGGACTCCTACGAGCAGTACTTC.